The clone carrying this TCR beta chain was found a few times. The antigen remains undetermined. This sample is part of a study of T-cell reconstitution after alpha-beta-depleted transplantation in children. Study-wide results and caveats: Surviving thymic progenitors and recipient T cells were the source of high TCRbeta diversity at day 60 in some patients. Newly produced T cells mostly accounted for T-cell counts and diversity one year post-transplant. After transplant, at about two months, alpha-beta T cells were reportedly derived from several hundred expanded graft clones.

Construction of the TCRbeta library involved unique molecular identifiers. TCRdb reprocessed the PCR reads with MiXCR, giving one entry per CDR3 protein. The data hold about 980,000 distinct CDR3 sequences, with roughly 29% observed a single time. The germline V gene encodes CDR1 DFQATT and CDR2 SNEGSKA (reference sequence). The CDR3 length is 14 residues. The V end was cut by 3 bases, the J end by 7 bases, with 15 bases between. The sequence derives from a boy less than two years old who had a stem cell transplant for SCID, so the T cells may come from the graft donor. This material consisted of PBMCs, mostly from graft donor cells, taken 360 days after TCRalphabeta/CD19-depleted stem cell transplant. This rearrangement joins TRBV20-1 to TRBJ2-2; the D is unclear. The CDR3 DNA reads TGCAGTGCTAGTACCTATTCAGATAACGGGGAGCTGTTTTTT. Translating gives CSASTYSDNGELFF.